Presented here are 4 T cell receptor beta chains from one specimen sequenced in a study of cytomegalovirus exposure and HLA in healthy donors. The protocol was immunoSEQ multiplex PCR, while the TCRdb copy is restricted to in-frame clones and leaves out a portion. The sample carries 220,000 or so clones, approximately 87% recorded once. Sequenced material: PBMCs. Every receptor here comes from a woman younger than 35 in good health and CMV-seronegative.

Of note for this clone: A read error may produce the germline difference seen at one junction end. The chain couples TRBV7-7 to TRBJ2-1; unclear D gene. This CDR3 has 13 residues. The V gene's germline CDR1 is SSHAT and CDR2 FNYEAQ (reference sequence). The CDR3 DNA sequence: TGTGCTAGCAGCTCAACGAGTGTAAGTGAGCAGTTCTTC. Its protein is CASSSTSVSEQFF.

The chain employs TRBV2 and TRBJ2-7; TRBD2 matches at 8 bases. Germline V CDR1 and CDR2: SNHLY, FYNNEI. Trimming took 6 bases from V and 2 from J; bases not matched to a gene: 9. There are 15 residues in the CDR3. The DNA for the CDR3 is TGTGCCAGCAGGGGACTAGGGGGAGCTCCCTACGAGCAGTACTTC. Its translation: CASRGLGGAPYEQYF.

The chain uses TRBV6-6 and TRBJ2-1; tentative D call: TRBD2 (6 bases). V lost 6 bases to trimming and J lost 8 bases, with 17 bases between them. This CDR3 comprises 14 residues. Germline V gene data show CDR1 as MNHNY and CDR2 as SVGAGI (reference sequence). This CDR3 reads CASRAGTVLDEQFF. The CDR3 nucleotides are TGTGCCAGCAGGGCGGGAACTGTCCTCGATGAGCAGTTCTTC.

This CDR3 reads CASSPPGQSTGELFF. The CDR3 nucleotides are TGTGCCAGCAGTCCACCGGGACAGTCAACCGGGGAGCTGTTTTTT. The V call is TRBV6-5, the J call TRBJ2-2, with TRBD1 matching 7 bases. The germline V gene has CDR1 MNHEY and CDR2 SVGAGI. CDR3 length: 15 residues. After removal of 5 bases from V and 5 bases from J, the junction contained 8 bases not matched to a gene.